Below are 31 T cell receptor beta chains sequenced from a single sample in a study of T cell responses to AZD1222 COVID-19 vaccine. Profiled with immunoSEQ multiplex PCR; TCRdb holds only in-frame clones, not every one. This table has approximately 160,000 clones, about 92% appearing once. The sample in question was peripheral blood, obtained on day 0 of AZD1222 vaccination. All receptors derive from an adult in good health.

The chain combines TRBV30 with TRBJ2-2, with D unclear. CDR1 is GTSNPN, CDR2 SVGIG, per germline (reference sequence). This CDR3 has 11 amino acids. Trimming removed 3 bases from V and 7 bases from J, with 6 bases in between. This chain's CDR3 is CAWSSIGELFF. CDR3 coding DNA: TGTGCCTGGAGCAGCATCGGGGAGCTGTTTTTT. Filled out from reference TRBV30 and TRBJ2-2, the complete variable domain reads SQTIHQWPATLVQPVGSPLSLECTVEGTSNPNLYWYRQAAGRGLQLLFYSVGIGQISSEVPQNLSASRPQDRQFILSSKKLLLSDSGFYLCAWSSIGELFFGEGSRLTVL.

This rearrangement joins TRBV7-9 to TRBJ1-1; D ambiguous. Germline V gene lookup returns CDR1 SEHNR and CDR2 FQNEAQ (reference sequence). The V end was cut by 6 bases, the J end by 5 bases, with 10 bases between. The CDR3 has 12 amino acids. DNA of the CDR3: TGTGCCAGCAGTTGGGAGAAGACTGAAGCTTTCTTT. Amino acid sequence: CASSWEKTEAFF. The full variable domain, completed using reference TRBV7-9 and TRBJ1-1, is DTGVSQNPRHKITKRGQNVTFRCDPISEHNRLYWYRQTLGQGPEFLTYFQNEAQLEKSRLLSDRFSAERPKGSFSTLEIQRTEQGDSAMYLCASSWEKTEAFFGQGTRLTVV.

The genes are TRBV13 and TRBJ2-7; TRBD1 agrees at 8 bases. V gave up 0 bases and J gave up 5 bases; unmatched junction bases: 3. The length of the CDR3 is 14 residues. CDR1 and CDR2 (germline): PRHDT, FYEKMQ (reference sequence). The CDR3 here is CASSLGDRVHEQYF. The CDR3 DNA is TGTGCCAGCAGCTTAGGGGACAGGGTCCACGAGCAGTACTTC.

V and J are TRBV28 and TRBJ1-6, with 9 bases matching TRBD1. Germline CDR1 and CDR2: MDHEN and SYDVKM. Trimming took 6 bases from V and 10 from J; bases not matched to a gene: 1. This CDR3 has 12 amino acids. Written as DNA, the CDR3 is TGTGCCAGCAGGACAGGGGGATCACCCCTCCACTTT. Residues: CASRTGGSPLHF.

The V call is TRBV19, the J call TRBJ1-2; D gene unclear. Looked up from germline, CDR1 is LNHDA and CDR2 is SQIVND (reference sequence). V lost 3 bases and J lost 1, with 12 bases in between. The CDR3 extends over 15 amino acids. DNA of the CDR3: TGTGCCAGTAGTATCGGGTCCCGCAGTAACTATGGCTACACCTTC. Translating it yields CASSIGSRSNYGYTF. The whole variable domain, filled in from reference TRBV19 and TRBJ1-2, reads DGGITQSPKYLFRKEGQNVTLSCEQNLNHDAMYWYRQDPGQGLRLIYYSQIVNDFQKGDIAEGYSVSREKKESFPLTVTSAQKNPTAFYLCASSIGSRSNYGYTFGSGTRLTVV.

J is TRBJ2-7 and V is TRBV9; D is uncertain. With 1 base removed from V and 4 bases from J, the gap between germline ends came to 9 bases. CDR3 size: 13 residues. Per the germline V gene, CDR1 is SGDLS and CDR2 is YYNGEE. Here the CDR3 reads CASSVSPEYEQYF. The CDR3 DNA sequence: TGTGCCAGCAGCGTAAGCCCGGAATACGAGCAGTACTTC.

The chain recombines TRBV3-1 (or the pseudogene TRBV3-2) with TRBJ2-3; D is perhaps TRBD1 (5 bases). The germline V gene encodes CDR1 LGHDT and CDR2 YNNKEL (reference sequence). Between the trimmed V and J ends, which lost 3 bases and 4 bases, there was a span of 14 bases. The CDR3 spans 15 residues. The CDR3 reads CASSQFQWGADTQYF. DNA of the CDR3: TGTGCCAGCAGCCAGTTCCAGTGGGGCGCAGATACGCAGTATTTT.

The chain carries TRBV20-1 and TRBJ1-1, with a possible D match to TRBD1 (6 bases). V lost 3 bases and J lost 2, with 10 bases in between. The CDR3 is made up of 13 amino acids. CDR1 is DFQATT and CDR2 is SNEGSKA in the germline V gene (reference sequence). The CDR3 DNA reads TGCAGTGCTAGTTCGGACAGCAACACTGAAGCTTTCTTT. It encodes CSASSDSNTEAFF.

The rearrangement joins TRBV29-1 to TRBJ1-2; 7 bases agree with TRBD1. There are 16 residues in the CDR3. From germline, CDR1 is SQVTM and CDR2 ANQGSEA. V dropped 0 bases and J dropped 8; count of bases not matched to a gene: 15. The CDR3 sequence: CSVEEGIPGQKGGYTF. CDR3 nucleotide sequence: TGCAGCGTTGAAGAAGGAATACCGGGACAGAAGGGCGGCTACACCTTC.

The chain is built from TRBV29-1 and TRBJ2-5; TRBD2 matches at 12 bases. The junction had 6 bases not matched to a gene; V was cut back by 5 bases and J by 5 bases. The CDR3 contains 14 residues. Germline CDR1 is SQVTM and CDR2 is ANQGSEA. The CDR3 protein is CSVLPGLAGETQYF. The DNA for the CDR3 is TGCAGCGTTCTACCAGGACTAGCGGGGGAGACCCAGTACTTC.

The V call is TRBV10-2, the J call TRBJ1-2, with D unclear. Trimming cost V 3 bases and J 5 bases, with 13 bases left between them. This CDR3 comprises 14 residues. Germline V gene data show CDR1 as WSHSY and CDR2 as SAAADI. CDR3 in DNA: TGCGCCAGCAGTGAAAGGTCCGGACCTTATGGCTACACCTTC. This codes for CASSERSGPYGYTF.

The CDR3, as DNA: TGTGCCAGCTCACGGGGACTAGCGGGGATCACAGATACGCAGTATTTT. This translates into CASSRGLAGITDTQYF. The chain combines TRBV18 with TRBJ2-3, with TRBD2 identical over 13 bases. V shed 4 bases, J shed 2 bases, and the junction held 3 bases outside the gene matches. The CDR3 length is 16 residues. Germline V lookup: CDR1 KGHSH, CDR2 LQKENI.

This clone occurred once. J is TRBJ1-3 and V is TRBV10-3; maybe TRBD1 (5 bases). The CDR3 runs 14 residues. Germline assignment: CDR1 ENHRY and CDR2 SYGVKD. The germline V and J ends were trimmed by 7 bases and 0 bases, with 10 bases remaining between them. This CDR3 is CAIKRDPSGNTIYF. The CDR3 coding sequence is TGTGCCATCAAGCGGGACCCCTCTGGAAACACCATATATTTT.

CDR3 sequence reads: CASSLESTGELFF. The DNA of the CDR3 is TGTGCCAGCAGTTTAGAGTCGACCGGGGAGCTGTTTTTT. The V call is TRBV28, the J call TRBJ2-2; D not certain. Trimming cost V 2 bases and J 5 bases, with 6 bases left between them. In germline, CDR1 is MDHEN, CDR2 SYDVKM. This CDR3 spans 13 amino acids.

The chain couples TRBV18 to TRBJ1-1; D is unresolved. CDR1 is KGHSH and CDR2 is LQKENI in the germline V gene. This CDR3 is built from 15 residues. Trimming stripped 2 bases from V and 0 bases from J, with 10 bases between. The CDR3 coding sequence is TGTGCCAGCTCACCAACAGTTAACATGAACACTGAAGCTTTCTTT. Encoded protein: CASSPTVNMNTEAFF.

V gene TRBV7-9 combines with J gene TRBJ2-1; D remains unclear. The CDR3 runs to 13 residues. Germline assignment: CDR1 SEHNR and CDR2 FQNEAQ (reference sequence). V lost 5 bases to trimming and J lost 8 bases, with 13 bases between them. In DNA form, the CDR3 reads TGTGCCAGCAGCGGATCGGGTTTCGATGAGCAGTTCTTC. Translating it yields CASSGSGFDEQFF.

As DNA, the CDR3 is TGTGCCAGCAGCTTGGGACTAGCCACCTACAATGAGCAGTTCTTC. This sequence encodes CASSLGLATYNEQFF. V gene TRBV5-5 combines with J gene TRBJ2-1, with 7 bases lining up with TRBD2. The junction had 2 bases not matched to a gene; V was cut back by 0 bases and J by 2 bases. The CDR3 has 15 amino acids. In germline, CDR1 is SGHKS, CDR2 YYEKEE (reference sequence).

The chain combines TRBV5-1 with TRBJ1-1; D gene unclear. From germline, CDR1 is SGHRS and CDR2 YFSETQ. The CDR3 consists of 16 residues. V was clipped by 0 bases and J by 0 bases, with 12 bases between them. The CDR3 is CASSLVARPLNTEAFF. The DNA for the CDR3 is TGCGCCAGCAGCTTGGTGGCCCGACCCTTGAACACTGAAGCTTTCTTT.

The chain is built from TRBV6-2 or TRBV6-3 and TRBJ2-1, with D unresolved. The CDR3 consists of 16 residues. Between the trimmed V and J ends, which lost 2 bases and 0 bases, there was a span of 11 bases. Germline lookup yields CDR1 MNHEY and CDR2 SVGEGT. In DNA form, the CDR3 reads TGTGCCAGCAGTTACCAAGTCTTCCACTCCTACAATGAGCAGTTCTTC. Protein sequence: CASSYQVFHSYNEQFF.

This chain links TRBV7-3 with TRBJ2-2, with TRBD2 matching over 15 bases. CDR3 length equals 16 residues. Per the germline V gene, CDR1 is SGHTA and CDR2 is FQGTGA. J gave up 6 bases and V 4 bases, and 3 bases lay outside the gene matches. CDR3 region: CASSSRTSGGAGELFF. CDR3 DNA: TGTGCCAGCAGCTCTCGGACTAGCGGGGGGGCCGGGGAGCTGTTTTTT.

J is TRBJ2-2 and V is TRBV18; D remains ambiguous. The CDR3 totals 16 residues. Germline loops: CDR1 KGHSH, CDR2 LQKENI. With 4 bases removed from V and 0 bases from J, the gap between germline ends came to 12 bases. The chain's CDR3 is CASSQREHPNTGELFF. CDR3 DNA sequence: TGTGCCAGCTCACAAAGGGAACACCCGAACACCGGGGAGCTGTTTTTT.

This chain uses TRBV28 with TRBJ1-6; D might be TRBD1 (5 bases). The CDR3 loop spans 15 amino acids. Germline V CDR1 and CDR2: MDHEN, SYDVKM. V was pared by 3 bases and J by 6 bases, with 12 bases between. The CDR3 DNA is TGTGCCAGCAGTTTGTGGGGGGAGGGTAATTCACCCCTCCACTTT. This translates into CASSLWGEGNSPLHF.

V is TRBV18 and J is TRBJ1-5; the D gene is possibly TRBD1 (6 bases). V shed 3 bases and J shed 4 bases, with 10 bases lying between them. Germline lookup yields CDR1 KGHSH and CDR2 LQKENI. The length of the CDR3 is 14 residues. CDR3 nucleotide sequence: TGTGCCAGCTCACCGGGACAATCAAATCAGCCCCAGCATTTT. The encoded protein is CASSPGQSNQPQHF.

The chain recombines TRBV30 with TRBJ1-4; D ambiguous. The CDR3 spans 12 residues. V shed 2 bases and J shed 8 bases, with 9 bases lying between them. Germline V gene data show CDR1 as GTSNPN and CDR2 as SVGIG (reference sequence). CDR3 protein: CAWSPSGEKLFF. The CDR3, as DNA: TGTGCCTGGAGTCCATCGGGGGAAAAACTGTTTTTT.

The genes are TRBV11-3 and TRBJ2-7; no reliable D call. The V gene's germline CDR1 is SGHNT and CDR2 YENEEA. V shed 4 bases and J shed 3 bases, with 13 bases lying between them. This CDR3 contains 14 residues. The DNA for the CDR3 is TGTGCCAGCAGCTACCGGGCCCCAGGCTACGAGCAGTACTTC. It is translated as CASSYRAPGYEQYF.

This clone was detected only a few times. This chain links TRBV2 with TRBJ2-7; no clear D gene. With 7 bases removed from V and 0 bases from J, the gap between germline ends came to 7 bases. Looked up from germline, CDR1 is SNHLY and CDR2 is FYNNEI. The CDR3 sequence is 12 residues long. CDR3 DNA sequence: TGTGCCAGCAATAGAGACTCCTACGAGCAGTACTTC. Protein sequence: CASNRDSYEQYF.

The rearrangement uses TRBV12-3 or TRBV12-4 and TRBJ1-1; D gene uncertain. V was trimmed by 3 bases and J by 1 base, leaving 6 bases between them. CDR3 length: 13 residues. CDR3 coding DNA: TGTGCCAGCAGTTTGCGGCGGAACACTGAAGCTTTCTTT. Protein product: CASSLRRNTEAFF.

The V call is TRBV28, the J call TRBJ2-3, with 7 bases identical to TRBD1. The CDR3 covers 13 residues. J lost 4 bases, V lost 6 bases, and 4 bases had no gene match. Germline V gene lookup returns CDR1 MDHEN and CDR2 SYDVKM. The CDR3 bases are TGTGCCAGCAGGAACAGGGGAGCAGATACGCAGTATTTT. Encoded protein: CASRNRGADTQYF.

The chain uses TRBV3-1 (or the pseudogene TRBV3-2) and TRBJ1-4; 8 positions match TRBD1. With 0 bases clipped from V and 10 bases from J, the junction kept 10 bases outside the gene matches. CDR1 is LGHDT and CDR2 is YNNKEL in the germline V gene (reference sequence). CDR3 size: 16 residues. CDR3 sequence (DNA): TGTGCCAGCAGCCAAGACCTGACAGGGGCTTTCGGAAAACTGTTTTTT. This encodes CASSQDLTGAFGKLFF.

The rearrangement uses TRBV6-5 and TRBJ2-7, with TRBD1 matching 9 bases. The CDR3 runs to 14 residues. The junction had 6 bases not matched to a gene; V was cut back by 7 bases and J by 2 bases. The V gene's germline CDR1 is MNHEY and CDR2 SVGAGI. The CDR3 nucleotides are TGTGCCAGCACCCCGACAGGGGGAACCTACGAGCAGTACTTC. It codes for CASTPTGGTYEQYF.

The rearrangement links TRBV10-3 to TRBJ1-4, with a weak D call TRBD1 (6 bases). This CDR3 is 18 amino acids long. Germline CDR1 ENHRY, CDR2 SYGVKD. V shed 8 bases and J shed 0 bases, with 22 bases lying between them. This CDR3 reads CAIAPELGGLATNEKLFF. The CDR3 DNA sequence: TGTGCCATCGCACCCGAGCTGGGGGGGCTGGCAACTAATGAAAAACTGTTTTTT.